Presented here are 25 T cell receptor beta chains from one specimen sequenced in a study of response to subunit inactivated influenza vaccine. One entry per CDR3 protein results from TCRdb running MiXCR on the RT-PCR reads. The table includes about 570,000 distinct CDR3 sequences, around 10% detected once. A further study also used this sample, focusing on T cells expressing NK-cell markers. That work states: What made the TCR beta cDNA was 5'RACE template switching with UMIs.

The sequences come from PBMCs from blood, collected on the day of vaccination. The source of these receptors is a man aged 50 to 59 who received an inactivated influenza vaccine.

This CDR3 reads CSARRLAGGSDTQYF. The DNA of the CDR3 is TGCAGTGCTAGAAGACTAGCGGGAGGGTCAGATACGCAGTATTTT. The gene calls are TRBV20-1 and TRBJ2-3, with 14 bases aligning to TRBD2. The CDR3 runs 15 residues. The V gene end was trimmed by 2 bases and the J gene end by 4 bases; junction bases not matched to a gene: 2. Per the germline V gene, CDR1 is DFQATT and CDR2 is SNEGSKA (reference sequence).

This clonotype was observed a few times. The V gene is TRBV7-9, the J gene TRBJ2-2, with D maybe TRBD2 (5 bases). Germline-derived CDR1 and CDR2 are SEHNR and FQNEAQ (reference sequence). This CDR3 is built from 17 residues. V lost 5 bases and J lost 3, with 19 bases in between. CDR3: CASSGVGSGYYTGELFF. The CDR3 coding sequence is TGTGCCAGCAGCGGTGTGGGCTCGGGGTATTACACCGGGGAGCTGTTTTTT.

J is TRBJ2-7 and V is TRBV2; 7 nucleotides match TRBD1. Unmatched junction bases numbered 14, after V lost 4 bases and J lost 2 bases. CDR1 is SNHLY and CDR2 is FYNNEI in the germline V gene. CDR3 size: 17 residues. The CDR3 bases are TGTGCCAGCAGTGGGGTTGTAGGTCGGGACAGAACCTACGAGCAGTACTTC. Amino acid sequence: CASSGVVGRDRTYEQYF. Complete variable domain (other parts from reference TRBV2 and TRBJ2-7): EPEVTQTPSHQVTQMGQEVILRCVPISNHLYFYWYRQILGQKVEFLVSFYNNEISEKSEIFDDQFSVERPDGSNFTLKIRSTKLEDSAMYFCASSGVVGRDRTYEQYFGPGTRLTVT.

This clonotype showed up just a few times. The CDR3, as DNA: TGCGCCAGCAGCCAAGGAGTGAGGGATAGCTCCTACGAGCAGTACTTC. Its protein product is CASSQGVRDSSYEQYF. The rearrangement links TRBV4-3 to TRBJ2-7, with a tentative D call TRBD2 (5 bases). The germline V and J ends were trimmed by 1 base and 0 bases, with 13 bases remaining between them. Per germline, CDR1 LGHNA and CDR2 YSLEER. This CDR3 region has 16 residues.

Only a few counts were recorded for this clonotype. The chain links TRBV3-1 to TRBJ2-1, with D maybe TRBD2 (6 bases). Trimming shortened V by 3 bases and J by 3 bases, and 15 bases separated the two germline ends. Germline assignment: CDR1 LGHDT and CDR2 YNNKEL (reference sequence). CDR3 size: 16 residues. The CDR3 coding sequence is TGTGCCAGCAGCCATTCCGGGAGTACCCTCTACAATGAGCAGTTCTTC. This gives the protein CASSHSGSTLYNEQFF.

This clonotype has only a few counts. The CDR3: CASSQDTGAGVDTQYF. CDR3 nucleotide sequence: TGCGCCAGCAGCCAGGATACGGGGGCCGGAGTGGATACGCAGTATTTT. The chain employs TRBV4-3 and TRBJ2-3, with D perhaps matching TRBD1 or TRBD2 (6 bases each). V was cut by 3 bases and J by 6 bases, with 19 bases left in between. Germline CDR1 reads LGHNA; CDR2 reads YSLEER. The CDR3 spans 16 residues.

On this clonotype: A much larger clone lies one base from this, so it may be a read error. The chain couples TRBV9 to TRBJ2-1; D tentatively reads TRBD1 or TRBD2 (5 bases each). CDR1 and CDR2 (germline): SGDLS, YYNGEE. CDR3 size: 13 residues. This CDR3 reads CASSVGGYNEQSF. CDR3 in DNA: TGTGCCAGCAGCGTAGGGGGGTACAATGAGCAGTCCTTC.

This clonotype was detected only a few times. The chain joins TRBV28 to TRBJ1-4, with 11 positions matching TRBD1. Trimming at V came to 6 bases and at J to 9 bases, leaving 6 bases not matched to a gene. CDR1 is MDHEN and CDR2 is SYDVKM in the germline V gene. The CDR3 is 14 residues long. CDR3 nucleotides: TGTGCCAGCAGCACCGGGACAGGGGGGAAAAAACTGTTTTTT. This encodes CASSTGTGGKKLFF.

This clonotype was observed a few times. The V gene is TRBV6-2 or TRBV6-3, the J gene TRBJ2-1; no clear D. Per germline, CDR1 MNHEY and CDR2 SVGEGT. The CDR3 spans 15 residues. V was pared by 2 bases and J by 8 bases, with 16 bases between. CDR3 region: CASSYPRGSTYEQFF. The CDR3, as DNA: TGTGCCAGCAGTTACCCCCGAGGTTCGACTTATGAGCAGTTCTTC.

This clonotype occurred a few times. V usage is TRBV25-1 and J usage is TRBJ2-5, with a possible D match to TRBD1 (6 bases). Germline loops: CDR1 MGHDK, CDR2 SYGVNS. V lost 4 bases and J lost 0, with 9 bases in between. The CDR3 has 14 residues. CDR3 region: CASSGTEYQETQYF. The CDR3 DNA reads TGTGCCAGCAGTGGGACAGAGTACCAAGAGACCCAGTACTTC.

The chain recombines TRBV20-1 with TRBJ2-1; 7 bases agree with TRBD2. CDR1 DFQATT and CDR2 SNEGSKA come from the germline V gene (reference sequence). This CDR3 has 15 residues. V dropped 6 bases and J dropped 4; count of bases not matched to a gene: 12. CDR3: CSANPPRGGYNEQFF. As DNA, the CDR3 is TGCAGTGCCAATCCACCGCGCGGGGGATACAATGAGCAGTTCTTC.

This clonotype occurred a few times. The CDR3, as DNA: TGTGCCAGCTCCCCGCCCGTAAGCGACGCGGAGACCCAGTACTTC. Encoded protein: CASSPPVSDAETQYF. The chain is built from TRBV18 and TRBJ2-5; D is unclear. CDR1 is KGHSH, CDR2 LQKENI, per germline. The CDR3 loop spans 15 amino acids. V lost 6 bases to trimming and J lost 5 bases, with 19 bases between them. Together with reference TRBV18 and TRBJ2-5, the CDR3 gives the full variable domain: NAGVMQNPRHLVRRRGQEARLRCSPMKGHSHVYWYRQLPEEGLKFMVYLQKENIIDESGMPKERFSAEFPKEGPSILRIQQVVRGDSAAYFCASSPPVSDAETQYFGPGTRLLVL.

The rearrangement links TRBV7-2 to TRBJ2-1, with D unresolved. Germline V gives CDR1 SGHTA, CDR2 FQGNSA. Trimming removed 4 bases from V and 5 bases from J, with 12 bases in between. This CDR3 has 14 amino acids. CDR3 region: CASSSRVINNEQFF. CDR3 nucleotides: TGTGCCAGCAGCTCCCGGGTAATTAACAATGAGCAGTTCTTC.

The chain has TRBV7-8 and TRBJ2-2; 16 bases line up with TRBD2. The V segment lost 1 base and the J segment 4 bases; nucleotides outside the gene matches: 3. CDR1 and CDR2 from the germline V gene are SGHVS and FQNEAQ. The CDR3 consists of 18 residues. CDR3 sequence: CASSLEGLAGGPTGELFF. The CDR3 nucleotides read TGTGCCAGCAGCTTAGAGGGACTAGCGGGAGGGCCCACCGGGGAGCTGTTTTTT.

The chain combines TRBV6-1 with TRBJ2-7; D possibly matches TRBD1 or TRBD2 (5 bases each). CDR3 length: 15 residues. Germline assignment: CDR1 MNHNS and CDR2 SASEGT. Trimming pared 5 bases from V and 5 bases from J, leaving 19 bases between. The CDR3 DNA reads TGTGCCAGCAGTCCACCGGGGCCTCTCAGGAACGAGCAGTACTTC. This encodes CASSPPGPLRNEQYF.

DNA for the CDR3: TGTGCCAGCAGGACAATAGCGGGGGGATCCGGGGAGCTGTTTTTT. It codes for CASRTIAGGSGELFF. The chain joins TRBV6-1 to TRBJ2-2; 10 bases are shared with TRBD2. The CDR3 is 15 residues long. The J segment lost 6 bases and the V segment lost 6 bases, leaving 7 bases of the junction unmatched. Germline V CDR1 and CDR2: MNHNS, SASEGT.

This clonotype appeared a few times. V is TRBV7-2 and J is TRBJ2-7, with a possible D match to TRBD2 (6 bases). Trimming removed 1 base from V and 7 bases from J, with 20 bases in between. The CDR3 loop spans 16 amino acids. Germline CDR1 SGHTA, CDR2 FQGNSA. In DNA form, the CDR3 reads TGTGCCAGCAGCTTAGTAGTCGGCGGAGGAGCGGGTGAGCAGTACTTC. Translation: CASSLVVGGGAGEQYF.

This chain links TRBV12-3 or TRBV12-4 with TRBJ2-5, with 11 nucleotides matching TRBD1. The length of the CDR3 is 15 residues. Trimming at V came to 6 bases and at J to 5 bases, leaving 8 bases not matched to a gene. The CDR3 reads CASRNGDRGRETQYF. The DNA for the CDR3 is TGTGCCAGCAGGAACGGGGACAGGGGGAGGGAGACCCAGTACTTC.

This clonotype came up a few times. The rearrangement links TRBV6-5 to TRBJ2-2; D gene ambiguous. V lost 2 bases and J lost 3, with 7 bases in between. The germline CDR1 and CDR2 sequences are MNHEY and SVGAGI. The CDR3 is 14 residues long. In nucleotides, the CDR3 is TGTGCCAGCAGTTACGCAGGATACACCGGGGAGCTGTTTTTT. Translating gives CASSYAGYTGELFF.

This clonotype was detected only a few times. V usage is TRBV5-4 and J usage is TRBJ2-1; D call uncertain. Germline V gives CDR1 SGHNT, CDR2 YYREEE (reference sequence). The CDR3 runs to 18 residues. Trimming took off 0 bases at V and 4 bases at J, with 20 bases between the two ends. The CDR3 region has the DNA TGTGCCAGCAGCTTGGCCTTAAAAGTCCGGAAGACTTACAATGAGCAGTTCTTC. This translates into CASSLALKVRKTYNEQFF.

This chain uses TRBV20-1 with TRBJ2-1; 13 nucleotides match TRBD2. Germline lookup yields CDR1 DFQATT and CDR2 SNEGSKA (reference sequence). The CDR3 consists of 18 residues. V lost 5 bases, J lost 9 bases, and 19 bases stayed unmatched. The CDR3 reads CSAPRGLTSGGALGEQFF. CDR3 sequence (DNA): TGCAGTGCTCCCCGGGGCCTCACTAGCGGGGGGGCATTAGGTGAGCAGTTCTTC.

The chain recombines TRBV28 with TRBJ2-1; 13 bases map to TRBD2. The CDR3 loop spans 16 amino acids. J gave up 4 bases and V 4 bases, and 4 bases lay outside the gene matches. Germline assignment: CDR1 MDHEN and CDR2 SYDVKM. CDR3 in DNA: TGTGCCAGCAGTTCCGGACTAGCGGGAGAGTACAATGAGCAGTTCTTC. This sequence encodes CASSSGLAGEYNEQFF.

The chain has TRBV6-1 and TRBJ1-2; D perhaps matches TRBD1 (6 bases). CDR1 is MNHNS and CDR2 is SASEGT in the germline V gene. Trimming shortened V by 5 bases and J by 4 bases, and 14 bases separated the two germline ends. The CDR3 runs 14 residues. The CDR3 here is CASSRGASTYGYTF. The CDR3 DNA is TGTGCCAGCAGTAGGGGGGCGTCAACCTATGGCTACACCTTC.

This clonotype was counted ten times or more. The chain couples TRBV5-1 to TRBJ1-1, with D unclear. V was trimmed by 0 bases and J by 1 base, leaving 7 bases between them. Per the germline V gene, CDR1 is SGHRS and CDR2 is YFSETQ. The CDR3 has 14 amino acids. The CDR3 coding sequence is TGCGCCAGCAGCTTGGCAGGTTGGAACACTGAAGCTTTCTTT. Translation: CASSLAGWNTEAFF.

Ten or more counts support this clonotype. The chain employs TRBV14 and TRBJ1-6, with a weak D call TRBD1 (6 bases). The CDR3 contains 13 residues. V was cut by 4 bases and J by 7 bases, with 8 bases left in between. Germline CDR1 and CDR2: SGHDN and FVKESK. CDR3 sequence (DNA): TGTGCCAGCAGCCGACAGGCAAATTCACCCCTCCACTTT. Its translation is CASSRQANSPLHF.